This T cell receptor (beta chain) was captured in a study of blood T cell repertoires in COVID-19. About the research overall: Nucleic acid was either cDNA or gDNA, and it came from T cells, B-cell-depleted T cells, or PBMCs.

The method was immunoSEQ multiplex PCR; TCRdb's version includes in-frame clones alone and lacks a portion of them. The table lists just over 650,000 clones, about 87% of them singletons, with roughly 0.25% in the top ten. The sample consisted of peripheral blood. The TCR originated in a woman aged 18-29 years with acute or convalescent COVID-19.

In DNA, the CDR3 is TGTGCCAGCAGCCAACAGGGGAACTATGGCTACACCTTC. Amino acid sequence: CASSQQGNYGYTF. The J gene is TRBJ1-2, the V gene TRBV7-3; 7 nucleotides match TRBD1. J lost 2 bases, V lost 5 bases, and 2 bases had no gene match. The CDR3 loop spans 13 amino acids. Germline CDR1 SGHTA, CDR2 FQGTGA.